This entry lists 20 T cell receptor beta chains sequenced from one sample in a study of CD8+ T cells in alopecia areata. RNA extraction and reverse transcription yielded cDNA as sequencing template. Libraries were prepared by immunoSEQ multiplex PCR; TCRdb keeps only in-frame clonotypes and omits some of them. There are about 2,700 clones in the sample, none observed a single time. The sample comprised lesional skin. Receptors were obtained from a C3H/HeJ mouse with alopecia areata. MHC haplotype of the strain: H2-k.

This clone was observed at least ten times. The gene symbols are mouse symbols. The read ends 4 residues early relative to the CDR3; the germline J gene fills the gap. This chain connects TRBV13-2 to TRBJ2-1, with 9 bases identical to TRBD1. Trimming took 0 bases from V and 3 from J; bases not matched to a gene: 7. The CDR3 totals 17 residues. Germline values: CDR1 NNHNN, CDR2 SYGAGS (reference sequence). The sequenced CDR3 bases are TGTGCCAGCGGTGATGGGGGACAGGGCGCCCTCTATGCT. This translates into CASGDGGQGALYA. The whole CDR3 protein is CASGDGGQGALYAEQFF.

In this sample, this clone turned up many times. The listed genes are named as in mouse. Read data end 4 residues before the CDR3 end; the end is taken from the germline J gene. The same CDR3 can be traced to other DNA sequences in this sample. The chain uses TRBV13-1 and TRBJ2-5, with D tentatively TRBD1 (6 bases). Per the germline V gene, CDR1 is NSHNY and CDR2 is SYGAGN. Trimming cost V 3 bases and J 3 bases, with 11 bases left between them. CDR3 length: 14 residues. This chain's CDR3 is CASSGPGQQDTQYF. The covered CDR3 bases are TGTGCCAGCAGTGGGCCGGGACAACAAGAC.

At least ten counts were recorded for this clone. Mouse names are used for the genes. The read finishes 4 residues shy of the CDR3 end, and the germline J gene is used to complete it. The chain carries TRBV12-1 and TRBJ2-1; D perhaps matches TRBD1 (6 bases). CDR3 size: 15 residues. V was cut by 4 bases and J by 2 bases, with 14 bases left in between. From germline, CDR1 is SGHSN and CDR2 HYEKVE. The CDR3 is CASSRPRGDYAEQFF. The DNA read from the CDR3 is TGTGCCAGCTCCCGTCCCAGGGGAGACTATGCT. Based on the CDR3 plus reference TRBV12-1 and TRBJ2-1, the full variable domain is DSGVVQSPRHIIKEKGGRSVLTCIPISGHSNVVWYQQTLGKELKFLIQHYEKVERDKGFLPSRFSVQQFDDYHSEMNMSALELEDSAMYFCASSRPRGDYAEQFFGPGTRLTVL.

This clone has at least ten counts. Any gene name here is a mouse gene name. The read gets to within 4 residues of the CDR3 end, and the germline J gene fills in the rest. J is TRBJ2-1 and V is TRBV19; 8 positions agree with TRBD2. Per germline, CDR1 FNHDT and CDR2 SITEND (reference sequence). There are 14 residues in the CDR3. The CDR3 protein is CASSIPGGRAEQFF. The part of the CDR3 DNA that was read is TGTGCCAGCAGTATTCCGGGGGGGCGGGCT.

There are many counts of this clone. A read error is likely here: a far larger clone is one base away. Genes here carry mouse names. The read ends 4 residues before the CDR3 terminus; that terminus is restored from the germline J gene. The rearrangement links TRBV19 to TRBJ2-3, with 8 bases aligning to TRBD2. V shed 4 bases, J shed 0 bases, and the junction held 4 bases outside the gene matches. The length of the CDR3 is 15 residues. In germline, CDR1 is FNHDT, CDR2 SITEND (reference sequence). CDR3: CASSLTGASAETLYF. CDR3 DNA, as far as it was read: TGTGCCAGCAGTTTGACTGGGGCTAGTGCAGAA. Full variable domain (missing parts from reference TRBV19 and TRBJ2-3): GGIITQTPKFLIGQEGQKLTLKCQQNFNHDTMYWYRQDSGKGLRLIYYSITENDLQKGDLSEGYDASREKKSSFSLTVTSAQKNEMAVFLCASSLTGASAETLYFGSGTRLTVL.

This clone showed up many times. The gene symbols are mouse symbols. The read ends 4 residues before the CDR3 terminus; that terminus is restored from the germline J gene. The V and J genes are TRBV1 and TRBJ2-7; TRBD2 aligns across 10 bases. The CDR3 sequence is 16 residues long. Germline lookup yields CDR1 NSQYPW and CDR2 LRSPGD (reference sequence). Incomplete CDR3 DNA: TGCACCTGCAGTGCAGAAGGGGACTGGGGTTCTTAT. It codes for CTCSAEGDWGSY. The full CDR3 reads CTCSAEGDWGSYEQYF.

In its sample, this clone was seen many times. Mouse gene names and germline throughout. The observed sequence ends 4 residues before the CDR3 terminus, with the missing tail filled in from the germline J gene. The rearrangement joins TRBV13-3 to TRBJ2-3, with 9 bases lining up with TRBD2. J was trimmed by 0 bases and V by 4 bases; bases with no gene match: 3. The length of the CDR3 is 15 residues. The germline gives CDR1 NNHDY, CDR2 SYVADS. The DNA read from the CDR3 is TGTGCCAGCAGTTTGACTGGGGGTAGTGCAGAA. Encoded protein: CASSLTGGSAE. In full, the CDR3 is CASSLTGGSAETLYF.

About this clone itself: A read error is likely here: a far larger clone is one base away. Each gene name is a mouse one. The observed sequence ends 4 residues before the CDR3 terminus, with the missing tail filled in from the germline J gene. This rearrangement joins TRBV19 to TRBJ1-4; tentative D call: TRBD1 (6 bases). Trimming cost V 1 base and J 6 bases, with 13 bases left between them. This CDR3 has 15 residues. Germline V CDR1 and CDR2: FNHDT, SITEND (reference sequence). CDR3 in amino acids: CASSILDRSDERLFF. CDR3 DNA, as far as it was read: TGTGCCAGCAGTATACTAGACAGGTCCGACGAA.

This clone came up a few times. A much larger clone lies one base from this, so it may be a read error. The gene symbols are mouse symbols. The CDR3 extends 4 residues past the end of the read, so its final part is completed from the germline J gene. V usage is TRBV26 and J usage is TRBJ2-1; D possibly corresponds to TRBD1 (7 bases). CDR3 length: 15 amino acids. V dropped 4 bases and J dropped 2 bases, with 12 bases sitting between them. CDR1 and CDR2 (germline): KGHPV, FQNQEV (reference sequence). The DNA read from the CDR3 is TGTGCCAGCAGTCATCTCAGGGGGGACTATGCT. Translation gives CASSHLRGDYA. The entire CDR3 is CASSHLRGDYAEQFF.

This clone turned up a few times. Any gene name here is a mouse gene name. The CDR3 end is not reached by the read, which stops 4 residues before it; the germline J gene fills it in. This chain uses TRBV2 with TRBJ2-7; a possible D gene is TRBD2 (5 bases). V shed 0 bases and J shed 2 bases, with 5 bases lying between them. This CDR3 is 13 amino acids long. CDR1 is LGHNA and CDR2 is YSYQKL in the germline V gene. The sequenced part of the CDR3 DNA is TGTGCCAGCAGCCAAGACTGGGCCTAT. Translation: CASSQDWAY. The whole CDR3 protein reads CASSQDWAYEQYF.

This clone appeared many times. Gene names denote mouse genes. The read falls 4 residues short of the CDR3 end, and the missing part is taken from the germline J gene. The chain has TRBV13-3 and TRBJ1-4; possibly TRBD1 for D (5 bases). CDR3 size: 14 residues. Germline V gene lookup returns CDR1 NNHDY and CDR2 SYVADS. V was trimmed by 2 bases and J by 4 bases, leaving 9 bases between them. CDR3 sequence: CASSERTLNERLFF. The CDR3 bases that were read are TGTGCCAGCAGTGAAAGGACACTCAACGAA.

Ten or more counts support this clone. Gene names are the mouse ones. The sequenced CDR3 bases are TGTGCCAGCGGTGATGAGTGGGGGGCCTAT. Protein: CASGDEWGAY. The whole CDR3 region reads CASGDEWGAYEQYF. V and J are TRBV13-2 and TRBJ2-7, with 7 bases matching TRBD2. The DNA ends 4 residues before the CDR3 does, and the rest of the CDR3 is filled in from the germline J gene. Unmatched junction bases numbered 2, after V lost 0 bases and J lost 2 bases. CDR3 size: 14 residues. CDR1 is NNHNN, CDR2 SYGAGS, per germline (reference sequence).

This clone is classed as medium-sized. Gene names are the mouse ones. The read terminates 4 residues before the CDR3 end, so the remaining end is supplied by the germline J gene. V usage is TRBV13-3 and J usage is TRBJ2-7; 10 nucleotides match TRBD2. CDR3 length: 12 residues. Germline V gives CDR1 NNHDY, CDR2 SYVADS. CDR3 DNA (partial): TGTGCCAGCAGGACTGGGGGGTAT. Translated, it gives CASRTGGY. The full CDR3 sequence reads CASRTGGYEQYF.

The table lists this clone with many counts. Gene names refer to mouse genes. The CDR3 end lies 4 residues beyond the end of the read and is filled in from the germline J gene. This chain connects TRBV29 to TRBJ2-4; 9 positions agree with TRBD1. J was trimmed by 2 bases and V by 5 bases; bases with no gene match: 5. The germline V gene has CDR1 MSHET and CDR2 SYDVDS. This CDR3 is 15 amino acids long. CDR3 DNA (partial): TGTGCTAGCAGTCCCGGGACAGGGCCTCAAAAC. Its protein is CASSPGTGPQN. The complete CDR3 protein is CASSPGTGPQNTLYF.

This clone was counted at least ten times. Genes here carry mouse names. The read terminates 4 residues ahead of where the CDR3 ends, so the germline J gene completes it. The chain employs TRBV13-3 and TRBJ2-7, with TRBD1 matching over 7 bases. CDR3 length: 15 residues. The germline V gene encodes CDR1 NNHDY and CDR2 SYVADS. V dropped 5 bases and J dropped 0; count of bases not matched to a gene: 8. The CDR3 bases that were read are TGTGCCAGCAGCCATCCCAGGGGGAGCTCCTAT. Protein product: CASSHPRGSSY. In full, the CDR3 reads CASSHPRGSSYEQYF.

This clone was recorded at least ten times. Mouse names are used for the genes. The CDR3 goes on 4 residues after the read ends, and that part is filled in from the germline J gene. The chain employs TRBV19 and TRBJ2-1; 11 nucleotides line up with TRBD2. V lost 2 bases and J lost 4; bases outside the gene matches: 2. There are 15 residues in the CDR3. The V gene's germline CDR1 is FNHDT and CDR2 SITEND (reference sequence). Partial CDR3 DNA: TGTGCCAGCAGTATTGGGACTGGGGGTTATGCT. It codes for CASSIGTGGYA. The whole CDR3 is CASSIGTGGYAEQFF.

The sample holds many counts of this clone. At residue 12, the TCRdb protein departs from the DNA translation, so the protein shown here was derived from the DNA itself. Genes here carry mouse names. The read ends 3 residues shy of where the CDR3 ends; the end is completed using the germline J gene. The rearrangement joins TRBV13-3 to TRBJ1-6; 10 bases are shared with TRBD1. TRBJ1-6 is given ORF status, its function remaining uncertain. The J segment lost 9 bases and the V segment lost 3 bases, leaving 6 bases of the junction unmatched. The CDR3 consists of 15 residues. Germline lookup yields CDR1 NNHDY and CDR2 SYVADS. The CDR3 DNA, read in part, is TGTGCCAGCAGTGGAAGACAGGGGGCAAGTTCGCCC. It codes for CASSGRQGASSP. The complete CDR3 sequence is CASSGRQGASSPLYF.

This clone was recorded at least ten times. Germline and genes: mouse. The read terminates 4 residues before the CDR3 end, so the remaining end is supplied by the germline J gene. The chain has TRBV13-2 and TRBJ2-5; TRBD1 aligns across 7 bases. Germline V gene data show CDR1 as NNHNN and CDR2 as SYGAGS (reference sequence). The CDR3 has 14 residues. Trimming took 5 bases from V and 3 from J; bases not matched to a gene: 6. The CDR3 sequence: CASGVRDSQDTQYF. CDR3 DNA, as far as it was read: TGTGCCAGCGGGGTCCGGGACAGTCAAGAC.

This clone was detected ten times or more. Mouse gene names and germline throughout. The DNA ends 4 residues before the CDR3 does, and the rest of the CDR3 is filled in from the germline J gene. The V call is TRBV12-2, the J call TRBJ2-1; tentative D call: TRBD1 (7 bases). V was cut by 4 bases and J by 2 bases, with 14 bases left in between. This CDR3 region has 15 residues. Germline values: CDR1 SGHLS, CDR2 HYDKME. CDR3 residues: CASSRLRGDYAEQFF. The CDR3 DNA, read in part, is TGTGCCAGCTCCCGTCTCAGGGGGGACTATGCT.

This clone was counted ten times or more. The gene names here belong to mouse. The CDR3 end lies 4 residues beyond the end of the read and is filled in from the germline J gene. This chain joins TRBV13-2 and TRBJ2-4, with 9 bases fitting TRBD1. Germline CDR1 NNHNN, CDR2 SYGAGS (reference sequence). After removal of 3 bases from V and 0 bases from J, the junction contained 5 bases not matched to a gene. CDR3 size: 16 residues. CDR3 residues: CASGGGTGSSQNTLYF. CDR3 DNA, as far as it was read: TGTGCCAGCGGTGGCGGGACAGGGTCTAGTCAAAAC.